This T cell receptor beta chain was recovered during a study of blood T cell repertoires in COVID-19. Clones were read by immunoSEQ multiplex PCR, and TCRdb kept only the in-frame ones, dropping some. The data show about 57,000 clones, around 80% seen once. CDR3 size: 14 residues. Germline-derived CDR1 and CDR2 are SEHNR and FQNEAQ (reference sequence). V lost 3 bases and J lost 3, with 8 bases in between. This clone was seen just once. The receptor comes from a woman between 35 and 50 years old with acute COVID-19. Material: PBMCs or T cells enriched from blood (not recorded which). This chain connects TRBV7-9 to TRBJ2-2; D ambiguous. The CDR3 DNA sequence: TGTGCCAGCAGCTTCATACGGGACACCGGGGAGCTGTTTTTT. Protein: CASSFIRDTGELFF.